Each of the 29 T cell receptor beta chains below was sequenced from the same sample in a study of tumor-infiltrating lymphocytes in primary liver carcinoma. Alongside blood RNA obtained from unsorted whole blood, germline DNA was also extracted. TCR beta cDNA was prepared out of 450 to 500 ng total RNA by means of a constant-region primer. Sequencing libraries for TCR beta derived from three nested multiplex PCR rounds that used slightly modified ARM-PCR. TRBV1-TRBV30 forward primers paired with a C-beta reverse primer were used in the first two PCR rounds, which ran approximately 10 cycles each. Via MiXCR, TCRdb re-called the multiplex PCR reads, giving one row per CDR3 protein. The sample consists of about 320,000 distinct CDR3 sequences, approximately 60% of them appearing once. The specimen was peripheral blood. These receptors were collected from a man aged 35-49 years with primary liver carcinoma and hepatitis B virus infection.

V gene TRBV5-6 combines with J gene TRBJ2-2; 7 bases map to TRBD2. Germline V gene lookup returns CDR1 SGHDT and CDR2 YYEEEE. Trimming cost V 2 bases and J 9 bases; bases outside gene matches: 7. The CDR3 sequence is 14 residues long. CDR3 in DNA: TGTGCCAGCAGCTTCCGGACTAGACCCTGGGAGCTGTTTTTT. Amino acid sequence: CASSFRTRPWELFF.

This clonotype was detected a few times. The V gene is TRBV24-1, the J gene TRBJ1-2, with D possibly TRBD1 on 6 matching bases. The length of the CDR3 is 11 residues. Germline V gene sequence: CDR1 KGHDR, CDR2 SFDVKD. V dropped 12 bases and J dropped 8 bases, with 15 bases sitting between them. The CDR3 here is CASQGVDGYTF. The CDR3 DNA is TGTGCCTCACAGGGAGTCGACGGCTACACCTTC.

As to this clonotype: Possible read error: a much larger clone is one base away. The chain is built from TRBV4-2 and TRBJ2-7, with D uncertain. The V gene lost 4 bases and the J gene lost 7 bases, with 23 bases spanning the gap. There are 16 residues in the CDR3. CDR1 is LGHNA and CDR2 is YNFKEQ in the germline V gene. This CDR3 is CASSPLRVSQTGEQYF. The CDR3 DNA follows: TGTGCCAGCAGCCCCCTAAGAGTGTCACAAACTGGGGAGCAGTACTTC.

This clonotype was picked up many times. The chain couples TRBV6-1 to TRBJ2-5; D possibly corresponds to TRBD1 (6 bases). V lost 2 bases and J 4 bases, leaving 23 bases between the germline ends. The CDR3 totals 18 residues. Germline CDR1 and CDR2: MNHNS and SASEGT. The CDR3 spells CASSENLMGAAVGETQYF. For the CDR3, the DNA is TGTGCCAGCAGTGAAAATTTAATGGGGGCGGCCGTTGGAGAGACCCAGTACTTC.

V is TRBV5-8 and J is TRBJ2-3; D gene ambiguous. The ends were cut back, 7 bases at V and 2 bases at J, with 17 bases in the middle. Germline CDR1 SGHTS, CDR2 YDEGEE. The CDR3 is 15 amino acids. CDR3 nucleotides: TGTGCCAGCGTGGGCCAGCGACGATTCACAGATACGCAGTATTTT. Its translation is CASVGQRRFTDTQYF.

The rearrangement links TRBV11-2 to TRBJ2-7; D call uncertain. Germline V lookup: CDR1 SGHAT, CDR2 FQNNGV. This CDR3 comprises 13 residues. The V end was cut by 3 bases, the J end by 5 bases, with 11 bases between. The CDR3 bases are TGTGCCAGCAGCTTCGGCCAGATCCACGAGCAGTACTTC. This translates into CASSFGQIHEQYF.

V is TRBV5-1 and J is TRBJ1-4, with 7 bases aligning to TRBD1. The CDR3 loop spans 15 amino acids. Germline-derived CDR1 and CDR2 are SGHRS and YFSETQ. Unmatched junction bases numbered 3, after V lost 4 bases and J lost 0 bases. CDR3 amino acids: CASSLGQSTNEKLFF. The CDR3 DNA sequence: TGCGCCAGCAGCCTGGGACAGTCAACTAATGAAAAACTGTTTTTT.

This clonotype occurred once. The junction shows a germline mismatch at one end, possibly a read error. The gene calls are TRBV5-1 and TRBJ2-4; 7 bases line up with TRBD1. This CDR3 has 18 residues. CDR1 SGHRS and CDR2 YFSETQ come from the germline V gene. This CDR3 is CANSSGPPGGTSKNIQYF. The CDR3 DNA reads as TGCGCCAACAGCTCCGGCCCTCCAGGGGGAACGAGCAAAAACATTCAGTACTTC.

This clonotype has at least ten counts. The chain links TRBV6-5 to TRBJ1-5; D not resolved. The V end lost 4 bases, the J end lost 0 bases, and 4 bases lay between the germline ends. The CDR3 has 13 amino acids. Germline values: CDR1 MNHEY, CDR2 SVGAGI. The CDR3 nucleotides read TGTGCCAGCAGTTTTAATAGCAATCAGCCCCAGCATTTT. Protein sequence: CASSFNSNQPQHF.

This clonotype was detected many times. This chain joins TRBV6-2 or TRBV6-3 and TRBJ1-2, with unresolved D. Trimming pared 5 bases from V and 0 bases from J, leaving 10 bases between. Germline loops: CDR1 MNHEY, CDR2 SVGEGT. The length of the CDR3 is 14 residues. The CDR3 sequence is CASSRDGTNYGYTF. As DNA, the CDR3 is TGTGCCAGCAGTCGAGACGGGACTAACTATGGCTACACCTTC.

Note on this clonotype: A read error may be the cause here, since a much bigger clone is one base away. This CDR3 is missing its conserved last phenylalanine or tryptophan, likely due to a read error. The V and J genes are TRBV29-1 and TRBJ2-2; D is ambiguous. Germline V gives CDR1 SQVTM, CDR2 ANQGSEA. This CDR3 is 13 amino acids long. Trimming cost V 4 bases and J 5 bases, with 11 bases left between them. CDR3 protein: CSVVLHGTGELFS. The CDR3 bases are TGCAGCGTTGTTCTCCACGGTACCGGGGAGCTGTTTTCT.

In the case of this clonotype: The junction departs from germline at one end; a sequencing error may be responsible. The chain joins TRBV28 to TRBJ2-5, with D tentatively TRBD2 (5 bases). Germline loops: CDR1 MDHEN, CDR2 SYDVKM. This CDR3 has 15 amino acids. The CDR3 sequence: CASSLLAGYQETQYF. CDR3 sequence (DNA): TGTGCCAGCAGCTTATTGGCGGGTTATCAAGAGACCCAGTACTTC.

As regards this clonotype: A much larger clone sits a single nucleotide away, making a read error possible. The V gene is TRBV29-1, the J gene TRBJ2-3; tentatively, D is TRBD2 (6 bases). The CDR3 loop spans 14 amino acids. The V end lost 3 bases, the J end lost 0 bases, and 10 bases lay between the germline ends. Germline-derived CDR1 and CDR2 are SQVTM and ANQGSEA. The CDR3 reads CSVDTSLSTDTQYF. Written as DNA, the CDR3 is TGCAGCGTTGACACTAGCCTTAGCACAGATACGCAGTATTTT.

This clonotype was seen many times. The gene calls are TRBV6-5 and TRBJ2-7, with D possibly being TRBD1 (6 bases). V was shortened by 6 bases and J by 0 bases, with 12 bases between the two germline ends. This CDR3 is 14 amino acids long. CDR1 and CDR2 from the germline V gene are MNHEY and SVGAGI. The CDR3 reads CASRGQTSSYEQYF. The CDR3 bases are TGTGCCAGCAGGGGACAAACGAGCTCCTACGAGCAGTACTTC.

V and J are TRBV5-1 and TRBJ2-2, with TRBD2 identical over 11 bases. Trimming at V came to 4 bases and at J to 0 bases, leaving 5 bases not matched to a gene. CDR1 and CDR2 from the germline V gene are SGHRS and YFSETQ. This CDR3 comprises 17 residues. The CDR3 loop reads CASSPRLAGPNTGELFF. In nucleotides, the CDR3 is TGCGCCAGCAGCCCCAGACTAGCGGGACCGAACACCGGGGAGCTGTTTTTT. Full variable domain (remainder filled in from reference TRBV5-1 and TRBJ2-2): KAGVTQTPRYLIKTRGQQVTLSCSPISGHRSVSWYQQTPGQGLQFLFEYFSETQRNKGNFPGRFSGRQFSNSRSEMNVSTLELGDSALYLCASSPRLAGPNTGELFFGEGSRLTVL.

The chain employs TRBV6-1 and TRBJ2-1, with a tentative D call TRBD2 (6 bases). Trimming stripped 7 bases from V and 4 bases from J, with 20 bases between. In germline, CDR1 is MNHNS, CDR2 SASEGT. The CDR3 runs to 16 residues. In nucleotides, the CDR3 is TGTGCCAGCATTCCTTCGGCCTCCGGGAGTTACAATGAGCAGTTCTTC. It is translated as CASIPSASGSYNEQFF.

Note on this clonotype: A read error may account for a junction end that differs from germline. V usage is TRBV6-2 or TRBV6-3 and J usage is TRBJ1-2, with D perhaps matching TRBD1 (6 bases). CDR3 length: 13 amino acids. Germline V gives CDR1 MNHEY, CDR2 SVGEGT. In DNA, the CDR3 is TGTGTCAGCAGTGATTACAGGGACTATGACTACACCTTC. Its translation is CVSSDYRDYDYTF.

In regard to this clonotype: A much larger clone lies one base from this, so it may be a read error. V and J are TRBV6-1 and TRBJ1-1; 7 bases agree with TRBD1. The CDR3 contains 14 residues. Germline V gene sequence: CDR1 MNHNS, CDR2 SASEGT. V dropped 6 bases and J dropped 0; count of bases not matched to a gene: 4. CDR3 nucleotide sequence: TGTGCCAGCAGACCTACAGGGGTGAACACTGAAGCTTTCTTT. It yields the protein CASRPTGVNTEAFF.

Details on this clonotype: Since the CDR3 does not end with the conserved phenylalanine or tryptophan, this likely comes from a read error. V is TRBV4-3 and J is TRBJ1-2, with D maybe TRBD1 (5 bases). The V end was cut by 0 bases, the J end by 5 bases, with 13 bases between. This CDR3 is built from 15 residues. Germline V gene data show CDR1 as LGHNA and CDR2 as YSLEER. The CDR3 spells CASSQDGGGEYGYTS. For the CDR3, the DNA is TGCGCCAGCAGCCAAGATGGGGGGGGAGAGTATGGCTACACCTCC.

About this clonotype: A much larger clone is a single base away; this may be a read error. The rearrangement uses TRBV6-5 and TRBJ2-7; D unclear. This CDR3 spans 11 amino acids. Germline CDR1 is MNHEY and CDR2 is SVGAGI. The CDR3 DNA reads TGTGTCAGCAGTTACGGTCACGAGCAGTACTTC. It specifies CVSSYGHEQYF.

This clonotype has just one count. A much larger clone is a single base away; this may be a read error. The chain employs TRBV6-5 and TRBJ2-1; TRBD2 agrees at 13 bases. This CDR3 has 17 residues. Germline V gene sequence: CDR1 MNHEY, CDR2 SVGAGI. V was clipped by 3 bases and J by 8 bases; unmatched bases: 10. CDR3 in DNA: TGTGCCAGCAGTTATTCCTGGACTAGCGGGAGAGTCGATGAGCAGTTCTTC. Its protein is CASSYSWTSGRVDEQFF.

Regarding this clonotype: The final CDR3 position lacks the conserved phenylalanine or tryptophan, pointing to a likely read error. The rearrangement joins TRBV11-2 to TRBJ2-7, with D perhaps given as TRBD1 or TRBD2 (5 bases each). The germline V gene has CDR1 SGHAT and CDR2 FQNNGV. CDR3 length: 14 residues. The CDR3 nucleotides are TGTGCCAGCGGCTTAATGGGGGTTTCCTACGAGCAGTACATC. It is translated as CASGLMGVSYEQYI.

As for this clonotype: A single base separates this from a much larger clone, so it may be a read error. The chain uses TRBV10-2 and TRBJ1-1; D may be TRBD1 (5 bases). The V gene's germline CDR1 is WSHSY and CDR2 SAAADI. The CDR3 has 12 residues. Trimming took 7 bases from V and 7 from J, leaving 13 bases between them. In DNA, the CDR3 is TGCGCCAGCAAAGAGGGGCAGATTGAAGCTTTCTTT. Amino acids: CASKEGQIEAFF.

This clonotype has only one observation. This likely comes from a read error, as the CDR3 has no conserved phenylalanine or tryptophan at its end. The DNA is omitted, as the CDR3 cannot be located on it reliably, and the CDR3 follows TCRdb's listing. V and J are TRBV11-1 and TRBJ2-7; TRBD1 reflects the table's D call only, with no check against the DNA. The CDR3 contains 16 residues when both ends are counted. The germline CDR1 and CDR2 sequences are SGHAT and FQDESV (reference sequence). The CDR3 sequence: CASSLRVRASLGEQKS.

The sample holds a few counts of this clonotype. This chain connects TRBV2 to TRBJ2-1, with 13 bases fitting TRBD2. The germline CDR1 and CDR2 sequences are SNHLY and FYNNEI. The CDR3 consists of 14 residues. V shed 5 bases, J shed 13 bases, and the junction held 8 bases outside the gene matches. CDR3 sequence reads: CASSPGTSGIRQFF. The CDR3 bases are TGTGCCAGCAGTCCTGGGACTAGCGGGATAAGACAGTTCTTC.

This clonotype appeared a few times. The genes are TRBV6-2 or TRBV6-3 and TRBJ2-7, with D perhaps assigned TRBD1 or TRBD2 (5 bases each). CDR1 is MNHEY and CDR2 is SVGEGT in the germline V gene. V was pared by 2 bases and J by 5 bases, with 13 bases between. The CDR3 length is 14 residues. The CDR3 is CASSYRGRVHEQYF. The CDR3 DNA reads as TGTGCCAGCAGTTACCGGGGCAGGGTCCACGAGCAGTACTTC.

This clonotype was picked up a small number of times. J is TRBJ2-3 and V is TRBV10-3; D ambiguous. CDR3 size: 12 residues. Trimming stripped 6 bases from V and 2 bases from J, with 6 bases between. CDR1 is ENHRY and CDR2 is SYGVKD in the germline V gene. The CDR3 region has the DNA TGTGCCATCAGCCCTACCACAGATACGCAGTATTTT. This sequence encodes CAISPTTDTQYF.

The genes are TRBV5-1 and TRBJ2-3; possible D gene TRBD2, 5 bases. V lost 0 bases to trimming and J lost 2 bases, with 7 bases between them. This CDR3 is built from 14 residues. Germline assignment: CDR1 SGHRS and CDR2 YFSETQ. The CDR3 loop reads CASSLEGDTDTQYF. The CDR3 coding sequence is TGCGCCAGCAGCTTGGAGGGAGACACAGATACGCAGTATTTT. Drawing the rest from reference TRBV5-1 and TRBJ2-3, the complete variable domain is KAGVTQTPRYLIKTRGQQVTLSCSPISGHRSVSWYQQTPGQGLQFLFEYFSETQRNKGNFPGRFSGRQFSNSRSEMNVSTLELGDSALYLCASSLEGDTDTQYFGPGTRLTVL.

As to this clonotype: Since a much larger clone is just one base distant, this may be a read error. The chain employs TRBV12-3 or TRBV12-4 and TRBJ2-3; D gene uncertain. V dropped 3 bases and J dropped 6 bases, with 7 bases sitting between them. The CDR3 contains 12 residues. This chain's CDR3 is CASSFTRDTQYF. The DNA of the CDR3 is TGTGCCAGCAGTTTCACAAGGGATACGCAGTATTTT.